This T cell receptor beta chain was identified in a study of CD8+ T cells in alopecia areata. The treatment is: oral pan-JAK inhibitor, 5-10 mg twice daily. RNA was isolated and reverse transcribed to cDNA, the sequencing template. Repertoires were generated with immunoSEQ multiplex PCR, while TCRdb's copy carries only in-frame clones and drops some. This table has 90,000 to 120,000 clones, around 83% appearing once. V gave up 5 bases and J gave up 1 base, with 23 bases separating them. CDR1 and CDR2 from the germline V gene are SGHVS and FNYEAQ. The CDR3 is 19 amino acids. The chain has TRBV7-6 and TRBJ2-2; tentatively, D is TRBD1 (7 bases). Specimen: CD8+ T cells sorted from blood, collected at week 24, from a patient treated with tofacitinib. The TCR was taken from a human donor with alopecia areata. The DNA for the CDR3 is TGTGCCAGCAGCCCTACCACACTCGGCAGGGGGGAGAACACCGGGGAGCTGTTTTTT. Translated: CASSPTTLGRGENTGELFF. The complete variable domain, with remaining parts taken from reference TRBV7-6 and TRBJ2-2, reads GAGVSQSPRYKVTKRGQDVALRCDPISGHVSLYWYRQALGQGPEFLTYFNYEAQQDKSGLPNDRFSAERPEGSISTLTIQRTEQRDSAMYRCASSPTTLGRGENTGELFFGEGSRLTVL.